This T cell receptor beta chain was captured by sequencing in a study of blood T cell repertoires in COVID-19 (dated by TCRdb to between 2020 and 2021). In terms of the full investigation: Samples covering the acute and convalescent phases of COVID-19 were provided by collaborators in the United States, Italy and Spain. The repertoires were made available in a free public database intended to serve as a resource for research on the immune response to SARS-CoV-2. The prospective study material was composed of cDNA or gDNA derived from T cells, B-cell-depleted T cells, or PBMCs. HLA class I and class II types, where available, came from metadata supplied by the sample provider rather than from assay-based typing. Subjects who had been exposed to COVID-19, were actively infected with it, or had recovered from it provided the deeply sampled blood TCRbeta repertoires that made up the dataset. Samples came from the ongoing ImmuneRACE study (first 160 participants) plus 1,254 subjects from 6 global collaborators. A de-identified subject ID, COVID-19 status, age in years and sex were almost always included in the sample metadata. The study at large found these results: Clinical and demographic metadata were provided uncurated, with the amount varying by source and participant.

For CDR1 and CDR2, the germline V gene (reference sequence) lists SGHNT and YYREEE. From the cysteine up to the phenylalanine, the CDR3 has a length of 18 residues. Here the CDR3 DNA is all that survives: 54 bases in frame from base 1. Clipping removes 4 bases from V and 0 bases from J, with 12 as the unmatched junction base count. TCRbeta CDR3 regions were amplified from genomic DNA by means of the immunoSEQ Assay, a bias-controlled multiplex PCR. On the study's bioinformatics: Within the assay, amplification of reference gene primers was used to estimate how many nucleated cells each sample contained. To quantify the absolute abundance of each unique TCRbeta CDR3 rearrangement, sequence reads were collapsed and filtered. For each sample, productive Simpson clonality was calculated as the square root of Simpson's diversity index over productive rearrangements. This is the immuneACCESS table as TCRdb keeps it, with only in-frame sequences that have V and J called. A part of the clones is gone; compared with another copy, unresolved V genes explain less than half, and the rest is unexplained. The D gene and trimming were derived from the DNA, and the V and J assignments and clone size from that table. In this sample the table shows around 130,000 clones, more than 70% of which occur a single time. Roughly 7.9% of the sample is taken by the ten largest.

This clone was picked up one time. The specificity of this receptor is unknown. Base qualities are not provided; no much larger clone lies one nucleotide away. Collaborating institutions collected whole blood in K2EDTA tubes following their own protocols. For TCRbeta analysis, collaborator samples were shipped as frozen whole blood, as isolated PBMCs, or as DNA extracted from either sample type. The rearrangement combines TRBV5-4 with TRBJ1-1; TRBD1 aligns with 10 central bases. Source material: peripheral blood. This sequence was found in a human donor in a cohort sampled during active COVID-19. The sequence in DNA is TGTGCCAGCAGCACGGGGAGGGACAGGGGCGGGATGAACACTGAAGCTTTCTTT. Translated, this gives CASSTGRDRGGMNTEAFF.